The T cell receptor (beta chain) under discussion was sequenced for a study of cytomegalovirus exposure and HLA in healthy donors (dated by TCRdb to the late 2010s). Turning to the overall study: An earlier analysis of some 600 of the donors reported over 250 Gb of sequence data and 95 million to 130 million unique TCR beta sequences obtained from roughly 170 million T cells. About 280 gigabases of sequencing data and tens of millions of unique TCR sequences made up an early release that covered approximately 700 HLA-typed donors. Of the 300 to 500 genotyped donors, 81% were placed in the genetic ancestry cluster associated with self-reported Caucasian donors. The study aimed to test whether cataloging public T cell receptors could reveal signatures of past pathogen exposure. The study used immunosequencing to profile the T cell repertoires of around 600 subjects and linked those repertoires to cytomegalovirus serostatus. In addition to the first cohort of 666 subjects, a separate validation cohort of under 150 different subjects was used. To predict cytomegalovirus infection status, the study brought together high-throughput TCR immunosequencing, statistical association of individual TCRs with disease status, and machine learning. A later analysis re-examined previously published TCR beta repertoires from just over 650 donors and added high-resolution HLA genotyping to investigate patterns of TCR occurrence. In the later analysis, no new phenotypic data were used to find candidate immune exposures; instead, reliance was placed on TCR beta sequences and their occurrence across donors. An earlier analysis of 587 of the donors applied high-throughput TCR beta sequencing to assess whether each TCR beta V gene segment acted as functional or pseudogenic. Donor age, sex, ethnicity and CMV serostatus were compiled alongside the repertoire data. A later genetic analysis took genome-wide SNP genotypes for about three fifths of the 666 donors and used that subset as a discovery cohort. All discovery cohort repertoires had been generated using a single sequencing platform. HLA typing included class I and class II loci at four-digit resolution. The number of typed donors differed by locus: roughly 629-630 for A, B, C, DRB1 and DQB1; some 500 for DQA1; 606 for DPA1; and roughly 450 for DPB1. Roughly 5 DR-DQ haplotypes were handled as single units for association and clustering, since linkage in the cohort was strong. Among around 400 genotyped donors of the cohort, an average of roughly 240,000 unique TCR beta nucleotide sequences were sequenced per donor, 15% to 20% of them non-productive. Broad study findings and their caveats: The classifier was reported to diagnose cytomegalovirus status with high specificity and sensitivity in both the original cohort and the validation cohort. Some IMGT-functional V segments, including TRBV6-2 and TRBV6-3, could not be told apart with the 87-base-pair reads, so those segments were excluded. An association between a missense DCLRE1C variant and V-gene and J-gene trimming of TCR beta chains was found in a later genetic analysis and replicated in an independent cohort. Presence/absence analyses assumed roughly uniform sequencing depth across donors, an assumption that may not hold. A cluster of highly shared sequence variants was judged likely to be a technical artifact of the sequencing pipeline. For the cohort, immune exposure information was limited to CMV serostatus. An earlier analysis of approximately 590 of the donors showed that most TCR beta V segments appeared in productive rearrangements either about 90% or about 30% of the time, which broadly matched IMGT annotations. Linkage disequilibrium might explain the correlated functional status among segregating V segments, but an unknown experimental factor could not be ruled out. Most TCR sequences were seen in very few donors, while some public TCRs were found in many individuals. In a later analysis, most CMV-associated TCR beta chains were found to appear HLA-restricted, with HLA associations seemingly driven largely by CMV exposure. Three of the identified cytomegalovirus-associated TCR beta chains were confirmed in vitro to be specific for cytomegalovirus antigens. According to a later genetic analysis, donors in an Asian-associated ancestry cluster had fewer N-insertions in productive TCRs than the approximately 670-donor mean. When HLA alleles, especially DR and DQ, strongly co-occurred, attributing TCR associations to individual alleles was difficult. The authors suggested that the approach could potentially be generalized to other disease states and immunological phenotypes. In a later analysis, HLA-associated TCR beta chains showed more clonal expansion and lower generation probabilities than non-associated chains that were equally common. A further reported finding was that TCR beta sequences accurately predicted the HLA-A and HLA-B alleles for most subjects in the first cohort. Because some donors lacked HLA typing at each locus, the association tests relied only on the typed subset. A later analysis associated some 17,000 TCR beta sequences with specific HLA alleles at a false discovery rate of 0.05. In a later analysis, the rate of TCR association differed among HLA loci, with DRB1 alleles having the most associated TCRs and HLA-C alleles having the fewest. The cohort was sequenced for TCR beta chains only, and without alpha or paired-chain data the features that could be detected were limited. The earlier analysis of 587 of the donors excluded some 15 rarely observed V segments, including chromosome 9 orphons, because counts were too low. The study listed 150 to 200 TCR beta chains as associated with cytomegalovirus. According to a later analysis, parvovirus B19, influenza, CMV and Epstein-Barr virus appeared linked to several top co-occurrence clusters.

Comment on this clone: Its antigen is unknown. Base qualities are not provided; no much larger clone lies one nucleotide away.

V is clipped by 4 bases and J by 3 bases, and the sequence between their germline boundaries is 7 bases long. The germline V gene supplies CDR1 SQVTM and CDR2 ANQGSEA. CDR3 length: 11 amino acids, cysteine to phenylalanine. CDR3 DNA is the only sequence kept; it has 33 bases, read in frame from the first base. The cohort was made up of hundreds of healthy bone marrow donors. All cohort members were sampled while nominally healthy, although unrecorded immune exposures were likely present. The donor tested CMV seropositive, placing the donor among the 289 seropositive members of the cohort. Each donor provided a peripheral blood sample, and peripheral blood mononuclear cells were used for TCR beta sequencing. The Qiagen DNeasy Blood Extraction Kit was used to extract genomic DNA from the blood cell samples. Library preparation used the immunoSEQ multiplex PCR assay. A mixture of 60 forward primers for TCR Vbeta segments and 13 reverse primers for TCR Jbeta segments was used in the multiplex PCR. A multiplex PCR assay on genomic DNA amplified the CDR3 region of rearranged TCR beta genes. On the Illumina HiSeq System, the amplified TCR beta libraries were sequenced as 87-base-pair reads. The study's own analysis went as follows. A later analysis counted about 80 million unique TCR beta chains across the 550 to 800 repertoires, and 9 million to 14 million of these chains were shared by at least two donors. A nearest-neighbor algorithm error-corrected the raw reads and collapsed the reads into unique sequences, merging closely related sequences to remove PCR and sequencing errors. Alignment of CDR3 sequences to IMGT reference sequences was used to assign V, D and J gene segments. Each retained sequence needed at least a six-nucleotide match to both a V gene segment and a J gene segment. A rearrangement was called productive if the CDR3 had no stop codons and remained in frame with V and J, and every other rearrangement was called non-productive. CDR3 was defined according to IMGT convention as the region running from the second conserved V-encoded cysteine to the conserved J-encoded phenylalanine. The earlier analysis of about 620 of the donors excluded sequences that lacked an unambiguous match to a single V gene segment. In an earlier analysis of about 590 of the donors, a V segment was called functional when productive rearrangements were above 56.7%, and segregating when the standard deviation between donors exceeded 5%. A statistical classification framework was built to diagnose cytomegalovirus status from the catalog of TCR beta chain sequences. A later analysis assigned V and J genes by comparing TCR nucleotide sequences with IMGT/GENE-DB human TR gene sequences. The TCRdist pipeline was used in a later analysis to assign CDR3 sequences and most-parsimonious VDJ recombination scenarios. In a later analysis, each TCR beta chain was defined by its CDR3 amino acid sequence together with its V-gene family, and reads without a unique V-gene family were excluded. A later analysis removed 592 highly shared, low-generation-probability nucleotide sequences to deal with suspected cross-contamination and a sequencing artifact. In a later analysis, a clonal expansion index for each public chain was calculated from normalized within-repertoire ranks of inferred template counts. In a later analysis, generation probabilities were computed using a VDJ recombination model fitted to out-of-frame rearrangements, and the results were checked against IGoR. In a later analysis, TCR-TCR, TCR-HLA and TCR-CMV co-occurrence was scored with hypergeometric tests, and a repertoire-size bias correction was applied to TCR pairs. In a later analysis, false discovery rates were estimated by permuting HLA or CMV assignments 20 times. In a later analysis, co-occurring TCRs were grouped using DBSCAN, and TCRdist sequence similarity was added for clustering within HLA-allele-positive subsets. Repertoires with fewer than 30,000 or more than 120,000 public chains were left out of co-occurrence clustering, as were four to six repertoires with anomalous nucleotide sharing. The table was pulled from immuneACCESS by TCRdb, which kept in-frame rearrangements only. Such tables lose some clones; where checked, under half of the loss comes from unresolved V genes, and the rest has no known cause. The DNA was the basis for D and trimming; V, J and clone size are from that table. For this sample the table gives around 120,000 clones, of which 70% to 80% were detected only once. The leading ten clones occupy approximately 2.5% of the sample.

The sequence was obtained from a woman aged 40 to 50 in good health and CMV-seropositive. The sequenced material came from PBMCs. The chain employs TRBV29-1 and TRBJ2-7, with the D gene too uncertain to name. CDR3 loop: CSVGTGYEQYF. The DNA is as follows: TGCAGCGTTGGAACGGGCTACGAGCAGTACTTC.